A single sample is the source of the 13 T cell receptor beta chains below, sequenced in a study of post-analysis software for immune sequencing data. The study's findings and limits: Patients had higher frequencies than controls of roughly five TRBV segments, including TRBV5-6, TRBV5-1 and TRBV20-1.

Each TCR beta cDNA library carried unique molecular identifiers. Via MiXCR, TCRdb re-called the PCR reads, giving one row per CDR3 protein. The data show approximately 630,000 distinct CDR3 sequences, 59% seen once. These receptors are not linked to any known antigen. Material for sequencing was blood. The source of these receptors is a girl aged 2 to 9 with multiple sclerosis.

This clonotype was seen more than once but under ten times. The rearrangement links TRBV5-4 to TRBJ2-3; D assignment may be TRBD1 or TRBD2 (5 bases each). The CDR3 runs to 13 residues. CDR1 and CDR2 from the germline V gene are SGHNT and YYREEE (reference sequence). The V end lost 1 base, the J end lost 5 bases, and 8 bases lay between the germline ends. The CDR3 here is CASSLWGRDTQYF. CDR3 in DNA: TGTGCCAGCAGCTTGTGGGGGAGAGATACGCAGTATTTT.

The table lists this clonotype with a count of one. The chain couples TRBV29-1 to TRBJ2-5, with a tentative D call TRBD1 (5 bases). Germline CDR1 is SQVTM and CDR2 is ANQGSEA. V was clipped by 3 bases and J by 4 bases, with 12 bases between them. The length of the CDR3 is 13 residues. CDR3 sequence (DNA): TGCAGCGTTGATAAAGGGGTAGGAGAGACCCAGTACTTC. This translates into CSVDKGVGETQYF.

The chain has TRBV20-1 and TRBJ1-4; tentatively, D is TRBD1 (6 bases). The germline V gene has CDR1 DFQATT and CDR2 SNEGSKA (reference sequence). This CDR3 is built from 14 residues. V dropped 5 bases and J dropped 3 bases, with 13 bases sitting between them. In nucleotides, the CDR3 is TGCAGTGCTGGCAGACAGGCGGCTAATGAAAAACTGTTTTTT. Amino acids: CSAGRQAANEKLFF.

This sequence joins TRBV27 and TRBJ1-2; D remains ambiguous. CDR3 size: 15 residues. Germline V gene data show CDR1 as MNHEY and CDR2 as SMNVEV (reference sequence). V dropped 9 bases and J dropped 2 bases, with 19 bases sitting between them. CDR3 protein: CASFGSKGPNYGYTF. As DNA, the CDR3 is TGTGCCAGTTTTGGGTCGAAAGGACCAAACTATGGCTACACCTTC.

The chain joins TRBV7-8 to TRBJ2-5; D gene ambiguous. Germline V gene lookup returns CDR1 SGHVS and CDR2 FQNEAQ. The V and J ends lost 2 bases and 1 base respectively, with 14 bases between them. The CDR3 has 16 residues. The CDR3 protein is CASSLIGRRIQETQYF. CDR3 nucleotides: TGTGCCAGCAGCTTAATAGGACGCCGAATCCAAGAGACCCAGTACTTC.

V and J are TRBV30 and TRBJ2-7, with 7 bases fitting TRBD2. CDR3 size: 15 residues. Germline loops: CDR1 GTSNPN, CDR2 SVGIG (reference sequence). Unmatched junction bases numbered 8, after V lost 1 base and J lost 2 bases. CDR3 loop: CAWSGLAPMTYEQYF. The CDR3 nucleotides read TGTGCCTGGAGTGGACTAGCCCCCATGACCTACGAGCAGTACTTC.

Concerning this clonotype itself: A read error may account for a junction end that differs from germline. The chain joins TRBV7-7 to TRBJ2-1, with D perhaps TRBD2 (5 bases). Per germline, CDR1 SSHAT and CDR2 FNYEAQ (reference sequence). The CDR3 has 15 residues. The DNA of the CDR3 is TGTGCTAGCAGCTTAGCGCTAGGACCCCACAATGAGCAGTTCTTC. This codes for CASSLALGPHNEQFF. The variable domain in full, with the rest retrieved from reference TRBV7-7 and TRBJ2-1, is GAGVSQSPRYKVTKRGQDVTLRCDPISSHATLYWYQQALGQGPEFLTYFNYEAQPDKSGLPSDRFSAERPEGSISTLTIQRTEQRDSAMYRCASSLALGPHNEQFFGPGTRLTVL.

A note on this clonotype: Germline is not matched at one junction end, which may reflect a read error. The chain links TRBV7-9 to TRBJ2-7; unclear D gene. The CDR3 runs to 18 residues. The germline CDR1 and CDR2 sequences are SEHNR and FQNEAQ (reference sequence). The CDR3 reads CAGSPLLGRRSLNYEQYF. The CDR3 DNA sequence: TGTGCCGGCAGCCCGCTCTTAGGACGGCGAAGCTTGAACTACGAGCAGTACTTC.

This clonotype has a handful of counts. The chain employs TRBV6-6 and TRBJ1-5, with 8 positions matching TRBD1. J gave up 3 bases and V 7 bases, and 8 bases lay outside the gene matches. This CDR3 comprises 15 residues. Germline CDR1 MNHNY, CDR2 SVGAGI (reference sequence). The CDR3 coding sequence is TGTGCCAGCAAGGAAGCGGGACAGGCCAATCAGCCCCAGCATTTT. As protein: CASKEAGQANQPQHF.

V gene TRBV5-6 combines with J gene TRBJ2-3; the match to TRBD2 covers 8 bases. Germline lookup yields CDR1 SGHDT and CDR2 YYEEEE. V was clipped by 4 bases and J by 0 bases; unmatched bases: 19. The CDR3 has 20 residues. The CDR3 loop reads CASSPLLTRGRNSSTDTQYF. CDR3 nucleotides: TGTGCCAGCAGCCCATTACTAACTCGCGGGAGGAATTCTAGCACAGATACGCAGTATTTT.

This clonotype turned up a few times. The chain uses TRBV27 and TRBJ2-1; 14 bases align to TRBD2. J gave up 7 bases and V 5 bases, and 13 bases lay outside the gene matches. CDR3 size: 18 residues. Germline CDR1 reads MNHEY; CDR2 reads SMNVEV (reference sequence). CDR3 DNA: TGTGCCAGCAGTCCACTCCGCCGACTAGCGGGAGGGTGGAATGAGCAGTTCTTC. It yields the protein CASSPLRRLAGGWNEQFF.

The chain's CDR3 is CASYPRGAKNTEAFF. The CDR3 nucleotides are TGTGCCAGCTACCCCAGGGGGGCAAAGAACACTGAAGCTTTCTTT. The chain joins TRBV6-5 to TRBJ1-1; 7 bases align to TRBD1. The CDR3 length is 15 residues. In germline, CDR1 is MNHEY, CDR2 SVGAGI. Losses at the gene ends were 8 bases for V and 1 base for J; bases not matched to a gene: 10.

The chain is built from TRBV9 and TRBJ2-1; 14 bases match TRBD2. The germline CDR1 and CDR2 sequences are SGDLS and YYNGEE. Trimming took 4 bases from V and 9 from J; bases not matched to a gene: 18. The CDR3 consists of 19 residues. The CDR3, as DNA: TGTGCCAGCAGCTTACAAGAGACTAGCGGGAGGGCCTTGGGTAGTGAGCAGTTCTTC. Translation: CASSLQETSGRALGSEQFF.